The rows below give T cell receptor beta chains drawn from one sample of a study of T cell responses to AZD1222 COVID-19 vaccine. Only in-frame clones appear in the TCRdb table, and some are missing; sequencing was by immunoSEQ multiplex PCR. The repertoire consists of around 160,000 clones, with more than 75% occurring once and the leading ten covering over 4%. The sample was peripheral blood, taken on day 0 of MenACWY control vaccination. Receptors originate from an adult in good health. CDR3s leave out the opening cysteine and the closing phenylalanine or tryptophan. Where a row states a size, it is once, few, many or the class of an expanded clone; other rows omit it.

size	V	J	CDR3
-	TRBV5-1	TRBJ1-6	ASSEGMRSPLH
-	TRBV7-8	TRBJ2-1	ASSFTTSGGAYEQF
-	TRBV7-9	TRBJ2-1	ASSLDGGAYNEQF
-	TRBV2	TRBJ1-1	ASRTESIGHTEAF
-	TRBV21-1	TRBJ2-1	ASSVTSGGANEQF
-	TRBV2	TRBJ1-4	ASSSDRVGKLF
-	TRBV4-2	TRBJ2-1	ASSQAGQRGGYNEQF
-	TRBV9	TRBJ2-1	ASSVGLAGGPYNEQF
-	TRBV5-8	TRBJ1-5	ASSPTGGLNQPQH
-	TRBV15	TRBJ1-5	ATSRDGARQPQH
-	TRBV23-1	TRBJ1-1	HPRGRPENTEAF
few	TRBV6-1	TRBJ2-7	ASSEDSGGAYEQY
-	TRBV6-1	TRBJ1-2	ASSQVQGRARTGYT
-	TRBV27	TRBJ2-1	ASSLRRDTYNEQF
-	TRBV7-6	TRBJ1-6	ASSSESSYNSPLH
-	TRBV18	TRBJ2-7	ASSRGGSSYEQY
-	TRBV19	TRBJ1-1	ASNGLGDTEAF
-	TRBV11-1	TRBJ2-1	ASSFQSGGYYEQF
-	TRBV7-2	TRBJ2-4	ASSFTGTENIQY
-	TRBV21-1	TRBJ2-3	ASSKHGADTQY
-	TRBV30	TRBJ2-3	AWSVGRDTQY
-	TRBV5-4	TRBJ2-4	ASSWGLDIAKNIQY
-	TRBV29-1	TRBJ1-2	SDRGPEVGYT
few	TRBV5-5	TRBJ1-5	ASSLGTVSNQPQH
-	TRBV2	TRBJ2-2	ASSEQSTATGELF
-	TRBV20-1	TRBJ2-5	SASTAWGVGETQY
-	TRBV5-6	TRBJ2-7	ASSFFGTSYEQY
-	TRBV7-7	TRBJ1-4	ASSSGQFNEKLF
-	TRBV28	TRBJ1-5	ASSLGGGGSQPQH
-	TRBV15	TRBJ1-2	ATRSPLTANYGYT
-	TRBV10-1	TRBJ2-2	ASRPMRDTGELF
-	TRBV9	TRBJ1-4	ASSVGATSTNEKLF
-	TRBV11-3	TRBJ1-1	ASSLGSGSRAF
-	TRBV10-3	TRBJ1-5	AIGDIESNQPQH
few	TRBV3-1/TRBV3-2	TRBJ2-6	ASSQVGRAGANVLT
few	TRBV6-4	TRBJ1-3	ASRSRDRAGNTIY
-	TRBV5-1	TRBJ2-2	ASSSGTGGELF
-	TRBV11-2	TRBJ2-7	ASSSQQAAGATYEQY
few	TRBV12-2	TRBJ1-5	ASRLEGGGNQPQH
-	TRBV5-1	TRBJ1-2	ASSLGESNYGYT
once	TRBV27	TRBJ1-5	ASTAGVWPQH
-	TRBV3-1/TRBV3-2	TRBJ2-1	ASSQAPSSRSYNEQF
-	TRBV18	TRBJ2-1	ASSPSQTTYNEQF
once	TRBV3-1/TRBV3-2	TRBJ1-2	ASRYSGVPYGYT
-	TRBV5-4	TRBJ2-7	ASSSKVSDEQY
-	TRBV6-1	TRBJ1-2	ASSEATTGRYGYT
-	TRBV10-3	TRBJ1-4	AISELRVGTGSEKLF
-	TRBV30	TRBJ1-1	AWSVPEPTEAF
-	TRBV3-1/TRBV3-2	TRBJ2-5	ASSQNTGRAQETQY
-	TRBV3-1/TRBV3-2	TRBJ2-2	ASSPGGDVIGELF
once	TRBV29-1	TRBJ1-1	SVDGWGNTEAF
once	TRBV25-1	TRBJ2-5	ASSMGQGWETQY
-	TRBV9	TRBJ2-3	ASSAQGRDTDTQY
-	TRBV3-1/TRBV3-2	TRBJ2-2	ASSFTRGGELF
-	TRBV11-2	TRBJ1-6	ASSLGGTGVRSPLH